Listed below are T cell receptor beta chains from one sample, sequenced in a study of OX40 agonist ivuxolimab in advanced cancers. Produced via immunoSEQ multiplex PCR; TCRdb's table is partial and in-frame only. The sample yields approximately 45,000 clones, less than 90% seen once. The sequences come from CD4+ or CD8+ T cells sorted from blood, collected in a trial of the OX40 agonist ivuxolimab. The source is an adult with an advanced solid tumor such as melanoma, head and neck, liver or kidney cancer. CDR3s leave out the opening cysteine and the closing phenylalanine or tryptophan.

V gene: TRBV7-9; J gene: TRBJ1-2; CDR3 protein: ASSLDRGGYT
V gene: TRBV7-8; J gene: TRBJ1-5; CDR3 protein: ASSIRSRGENQPQH
V gene: TRBV19; J gene: TRBJ2-7; CDR3 protein: ASSLGDTYEQY
V gene: TRBV2; J gene: TRBJ1-2; CDR3 protein: ASSADRADGYT
V gene: TRBV27; J gene: TRBJ2-2; CDR3 protein: ASSLGAGGATGELF
V gene: TRBV2; J gene: TRBJ1-2; CDR3 protein: ASKKGQGVYGYT
V gene: TRBV6-5; J gene: TRBJ2-1; CDR3 protein: ASSYNRGVGNEQF
V gene: TRBV30; J gene: TRBJ2-2; CDR3 protein: AWSVLGASAGELF
V gene: TRBV5-1; J gene: TRBJ2-3; CDR3 protein: ASSSLGTGTVPDTQY
V gene: TRBV28; J gene: TRBJ2-5; CDR3 protein: ASSLDGGYQETQY
V gene: TRBV5-6; J gene: TRBJ2-7; CDR3 protein: ASSSVPTSGIQNEQY
V gene: TRBV10-3; J gene: TRBJ2-7; CDR3 protein: AISLRDSQNSYEQY
V gene: TRBV11-3; J gene: TRBJ2-7; CDR3 protein: ASSSDWGEQY
V gene: TRBV9; J gene: TRBJ2-7; CDR3 protein: ASSVGSDGRAYEQY
V gene: TRBV18; J gene: TRBJ2-5; CDR3 protein: ASSLKQETQY
V gene: TRBV6-1; J gene: TRBJ2-7; CDR3 protein: ASNARGNYEQY
V gene: TRBV6-1; J gene: TRBJ1-4; CDR3 protein: ASSEAYRTNEKLF
V gene: TRBV5-1; J gene: TRBJ1-1; CDR3 protein: ASSFNAGHSNTEAF
V gene: TRBV2; J gene: TRBJ2-2; CDR3 protein: ASSDRELF
V gene: TRBV28; J gene: TRBJ1-2; CDR3 protein: ASSLAGDRGSYGYT
V gene: TRBV7-6; J gene: TRBJ2-7; CDR3 protein: ASSLDTSGRGLEQY
V gene: TRBV9; J gene: TRBJ2-3; CDR3 protein: ASSVQGAGTDTQY
V gene: TRBV9; J gene: TRBJ2-5; CDR3 protein: ASSVTTHPGQETQY
V gene: TRBV7-2; J gene: TRBJ2-7; CDR3 protein: ASSFLRTVFYEQY
V gene: TRBV5-6; J gene: TRBJ1-5; CDR3 protein: ASSLGTNNQPQH
V gene: TRBV9; J gene: TRBJ2-7; CDR3 protein: ASSPGTSGGYEQY
V gene: TRBV10-3; J gene: TRBJ1-2; CDR3 protein: AISETGGAYGYT
V gene: TRBV7-2; J gene: TRBJ2-1; CDR3 protein: ASSLGSSGSNEQF
V gene: TRBV7-9; J gene: TRBJ2-2; CDR3 protein: ASSFWDEDTGELF
V gene: TRBV6-5; J gene: TRBJ2-1; CDR3 protein: ASSPEESSYNEQF
V gene: TRBV11-2; J gene: TRBJ2-5; CDR3 protein: ASSPSSETQY
V gene: TRBV7-3; J gene: TRBJ2-3; CDR3 protein: ASSLNGDTQY
V gene: TRBV6-1; J gene: TRBJ2-1; CDR3 protein: ASKRDFSSYNEQF
V gene: TRBV29-1; J gene: TRBJ2-7; CDR3 protein: SVEVQQGSYEQY
V gene: TRBV9; J gene: TRBJ1-1; CDR3 protein: ASSAGQGLVNTEAF
V gene: TRBV5-4; J gene: TRBJ1-2; CDR3 protein: ASSPMLGQGNYGYT
V gene: TRBV5-1; J gene: TRBJ1-1; CDR3 protein: ASSSRGLNTEAF